The present entry profiles one T cell receptor (beta chain) with its context. The CDR3 has 15 amino acids. CDR1 and CDR2 (germline): SGDLS, YYNGEE. The V and J ends lost 0 bases and 2 bases respectively, with 6 bases between them. The library targeted TCRbeta and was prepared with unique molecular identifiers. TCRdb independently ran MiXCR on the PCR reads; one entry per CDR3 protein. The sample lists about 340,000 distinct CDR3 sequences, roughly 15% occurring once. The sample originates from a study of T-cell reconstitution after alpha-beta-depleted transplantation in children. The chain recombines TRBV9 with TRBJ2-6, with a weak D call TRBD2 (6 bases). The source of this sequence is a human donor who donated a stem cell graft to a child with Fanconi anemia. This specimen was PBMCs, taken from the stem cell graft. This CDR3 reads CASSVGGTGANVLTF. In DNA, the CDR3 is TGTGCCAGCAGCGTAGGCGGGACTGGGGCCAACGTCCTGACTTTC.